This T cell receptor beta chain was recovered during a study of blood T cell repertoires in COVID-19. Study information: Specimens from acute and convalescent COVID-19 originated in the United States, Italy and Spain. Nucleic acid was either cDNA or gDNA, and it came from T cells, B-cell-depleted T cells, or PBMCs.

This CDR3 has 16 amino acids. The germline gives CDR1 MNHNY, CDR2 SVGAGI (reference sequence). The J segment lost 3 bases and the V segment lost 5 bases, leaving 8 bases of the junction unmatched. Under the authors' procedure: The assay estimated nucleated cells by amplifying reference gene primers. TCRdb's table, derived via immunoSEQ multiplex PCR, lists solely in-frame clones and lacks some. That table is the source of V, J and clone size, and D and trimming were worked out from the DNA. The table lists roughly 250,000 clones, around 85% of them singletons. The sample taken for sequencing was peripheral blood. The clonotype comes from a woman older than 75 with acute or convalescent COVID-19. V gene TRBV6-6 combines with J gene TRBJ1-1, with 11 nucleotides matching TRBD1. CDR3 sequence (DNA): TGTGCCAGCAGTACTGGACAGGGGGCGAGGGACACTGAAGCTTTCTTT. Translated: CASSTGQGARDTEAFF.